These 7 T cell receptor beta chains were all obtained from the same sample, sequenced in a study of T cell responses to AZD1222 COVID-19 vaccine. TCRdb's table, derived via immunoSEQ multiplex PCR, lists solely in-frame clones and lacks some. The sample records 150,000 to 200,000 clones, 80% to 90% being singletons. The sample consisted of peripheral blood, taken 28 days after the second dose of the MenACWY control vaccine. These receptors were taken from an adult who received the MenACWY meningococcal vaccine as a control.

The gene calls are TRBV4-3 and TRBJ1-1, with no clear D. The germline V and J ends were trimmed by 1 base and 6 bases, with 15 bases remaining between them. Germline lookup yields CDR1 LGHNA and CDR2 YSLEER. This CDR3 has 15 amino acids. The CDR3 region is CASSQGTAPGAEAFF. CDR3 coding DNA: TGCGCCAGCAGCCAAGGGACGGCCCCGGGCGCTGAAGCTTTCTTT.

The gene calls are TRBV4-3 and TRBJ1-3; 7 positions match TRBD1. The CDR3 sequence is 18 residues long. Trimming at V came to 0 bases and at J to 4 bases, leaving 12 bases not matched to a gene. Germline values: CDR1 LGHNA, CDR2 YSLEER. CDR3: CASSQESLRTGAGNTIYF. The CDR3 DNA is TGCGCCAGCAGCCAAGAGAGCCTAAGAACAGGGGCCGGAAACACCATATATTTT.

DNA of the CDR3: TGTGCCAGCAGGACCCCCGAAGAAGAAGCTTTCTTT. It specifies CASRTPEEEAFF. The chain is built from TRBV6-1 and TRBJ1-1; D is ambiguous. The V and J ends lost 6 bases and 8 bases respectively, with 13 bases between them. CDR1 is MNHNS and CDR2 is SASEGT in the germline V gene. This CDR3 region has 12 residues.

The chain joins TRBV6-5 to TRBJ2-3, with D possibly TRBD2 on 5 matching bases. Trimming shortened V by 8 bases and J by 2 bases, and 14 bases separated the two germline ends. Germline V gene lookup returns CDR1 MNHEY and CDR2 SVGAGI. The CDR3 has 14 residues. CDR3 coding DNA: TGTGCCAGCGGCCTTGGGCGGGCCACAGATACGCAGTATTTT. Amino acid sequence: CASGLGRATDTQYF.

The V and J genes are TRBV19 and TRBJ2-7, with D perhaps TRBD1 (6 bases). Between the trimmed V and J ends, which lost 4 bases and 2 bases, there was a span of 12 bases. This CDR3 has 14 amino acids. Germline V gives CDR1 LNHDA, CDR2 SQIVND (reference sequence). CDR3 DNA sequence: TGTGCCAGTAGTAAGGACAGATGGGCCTACGAGCAGTACTTC. Translation: CASSKDRWAYEQYF.

The rearrangement links TRBV5-1 to TRBJ2-1; 9 bases map to TRBD2. Trimming at V came to 0 bases and at J to 7 bases, leaving 11 bases not matched to a gene. The CDR3 contains 17 residues. Germline V lookup: CDR1 SGHRS, CDR2 YFSETQ. CDR3 sequence reads: CASSLEGVAGVGNEQFF. CDR3 DNA: TGCGCCAGCAGCTTGGAGGGGGTAGCGGGAGTCGGGAATGAGCAGTTCTTC.

This chain links TRBV5-6 with TRBJ1-1; D gene unclear. V was cut by 4 bases and J by 7 bases, with 8 bases left in between. The CDR3 is 11 amino acids. Per the germline V gene, CDR1 is SGHDT and CDR2 is YYEEEE. The CDR3 sequence: CASSVTGEAFF. The CDR3 nucleotides read TGTGCCAGCAGCGTGACGGGTGAAGCTTTCTTT. Complete variable domain (other parts from reference TRBV5-6 and TRBJ1-1): DAGVTQSPTHLIKTRGQQVTLRCSPKSGHDTVSWYQQALGQGPQFIFQYYEEEERQRGNFPDRFSGHQFPNYSSELNVNALLLGDSALYLCASSVTGEAFFGQGTRLTVV.